A single sample gave rise to the 18 T cell receptor beta chains below, sequenced in a study of blood T cell repertoires in COVID-19. Libraries were prepared by immunoSEQ multiplex PCR; TCRdb keeps only in-frame clonotypes and omits some of them. The sample holds hundreds of thousands of clones, more than 80% seen once. The source material was peripheral blood. The receptors originated from a woman in her 30s with active or convalescent COVID-19.

V and J are TRBV3-1 (or the pseudogene TRBV3-2) and TRBJ1-2; 10 bases fit TRBD1. From germline, CDR1 is LGHDT and CDR2 YNNKEL (reference sequence). J gave up 7 bases and V 2 bases, and 1 base lay outside the gene matches. There are 13 residues in the CDR3. CDR3: CASSQRTGGGYTF. In nucleotides, the CDR3 is TGTGCCAGCAGCCAACGGACAGGGGGTGGCTACACCTTC.

This chain uses TRBV24-1 with TRBJ2-2; maybe TRBD2 (6 bases). The germline V gene has CDR1 KGHDR and CDR2 SFDVKD. The CDR3 has 15 amino acids. The ends were cut back, 5 bases at V and 4 bases at J, with 13 bases in the middle. The CDR3 coding sequence is TGTGCCACCAGTGTCGCTAGCGATGGCACCGGGGAGCTGTTTTTT. Its translation: CATSVASDGTGELFF.

V usage is TRBV2 and J usage is TRBJ1-4; 7 bases line up with TRBD1. V trimming: 0 bases; J trimming: 3 bases; junction bases outside the gene matches: 7. Germline CDR1 and CDR2: SNHLY and FYNNEI. The CDR3 contains 17 residues. Here the CDR3 DNA reads TGTGCCAGCAGTGAAGCGCCGGCAGGGACAGCTAATGAAAAACTGTTTTTT. This codes for CASSEAPAGTANEKLFF.

The V call is TRBV2, the J call TRBJ2-1; 9 bases map to TRBD2. Germline V lookup: CDR1 SNHLY, CDR2 FYNNEI. The CDR3 covers 12 residues. V shed 8 bases, J shed 4 bases, and the junction held 0 bases outside the gene matches. CDR3: CASLAGYNEQFF. CDR3 coding DNA: TGTGCCAGCCTAGCGGGGTACAATGAGCAGTTCTTC. Full variable domain (outside the CDR3, taken from reference TRBV2 and TRBJ2-1): EPEVTQTPSHQVTQMGQEVILRCVPISNHLYFYWYRQILGQKVEFLVSFYNNEISEKSEIFDDQFSVERPDGSNFTLKIRSTKLEDSAMYFCASLAGYNEQFFGPGTRLTVL.

The CDR3 nucleotides are TGTGCCAGCAGTCAGGACAGGGGCTACGAGCAGTACTTC. This encodes CASSQDRGYEQYF. J is TRBJ2-7 and V is TRBV6-5, with 9 positions matching TRBD1. After removal of 5 bases from V and 3 bases from J, the junction contained 2 bases not matched to a gene. CDR3 size: 13 residues. The germline V gene has CDR1 MNHEY and CDR2 SVGAGI.

V usage is TRBV5-1 and J usage is TRBJ2-7, with D unclear. The germline CDR1 and CDR2 sequences are SGHRS and YFSETQ. This CDR3 region has 12 residues. V was pared by 0 bases and J by 5 bases, with 6 bases between. CDR3: CASSLGFNEQYF. The CDR3 DNA reads as TGCGCCAGCAGCTTGGGTTTCAACGAGCAGTACTTC.

The V gene is TRBV1, the J gene TRBJ2-1; TRBD2 is taken as the D call from the table, unchecked against the DNA. TRBV1 is flagged as a pseudogene. The CDR3 totals 18 residues. CDR3: CTSSPHSRLAGSFNEQFF. DNA for the CDR3: TGCACCAGCAGCCCCCACTCTCGTCTAGCGGGATCGTTCAATGAGCAGTTCTTC.

A remark on this clone: One end of the junction does not line up with germline, which may come from a read error. The rearrangement joins TRBV6-2 or TRBV6-3 to TRBJ1-2; tentative D call: TRBD1 (6 bases). Per germline, CDR1 MNHEY and CDR2 SVGEGT. The CDR3 loop spans 14 amino acids. CDR3: CASGYRERNYGYTF. The CDR3 DNA reads as TGTGCCAGCGGTTACAGGGAGCGGAACTATGGCTACACCTTC.

This clone occurred once. This chain joins TRBV23-1 and TRBJ1-3; possible D gene TRBD1, 5 bases. Being an ORF, TRBV23-1 has a function that is uncertain. The V end was cut by 2 bases, the J end by 0 bases, with 17 bases between. This CDR3 is 18 amino acids long. The DNA for the CDR3 is TGCGCCAGCAGTCAAGGGACTACTAGGGAGTACTCTGGAAACACCATATATTTT. It codes for CASSQGTTREYSGNTIYF.

The chain combines TRBV5-1 with TRBJ2-7; 8 bases are shared with TRBD2. From germline, CDR1 is SGHRS and CDR2 YFSETQ. This CDR3 comprises 13 residues. The trim removed 4 bases at V and 6 bases at J, leaving 6 bases unmatched. The CDR3 region is CASSTGLGGEQYF. The CDR3 DNA sequence: TGCGCCAGCAGCACGGGACTAGGCGGCGAGCAGTACTTC. The full variable domain, its missing parts supplied by reference TRBV5-1 and TRBJ2-7, is KAGVTQTPRYLIKTRGQQVTLSCSPISGHRSVSWYQQTPGQGLQFLFEYFSETQRNKGNFPGRFSGRQFSNSRSEMNVSTLELGDSALYLCASSTGLGGEQYFGPGTRLTVT.

The chain employs TRBV5-1 and TRBJ1-1, with D tentatively TRBD1 (6 bases). V lost 4 bases to trimming and J lost 1 base, with 17 bases between them. CDR1 is SGHRS, CDR2 YFSETQ, per germline. The CDR3 is made up of 16 amino acids. The CDR3: CASSLAAGTPNTEAFF. The CDR3 DNA sequence: TGCGCCAGCAGCCTGGCTGCCGGGACACCGAACACTGAAGCTTTCTTT.

The chain is built from TRBV5-6 and TRBJ2-2; D not resolved. CDR1 is SGHDT and CDR2 is YYEEEE in the germline V gene. V was pared by 1 base and J by 0 bases, with 7 bases between. CDR3 size: 15 residues. CDR3 in DNA: TGTGCCAGCAGCTTGACAGAAGCGAACACCGGGGAGCTGTTTTTT. Encoded protein: CASSLTEANTGELFF.

In nucleotides, the CDR3 is TGTGCCAGTAGTGCCCAGACAGGGGGAAAGACTGAAGCTTTCTTT. Its translation: CASSAQTGGKTEAFF. The V gene is TRBV19, the J gene TRBJ1-1; 9 positions agree with TRBD1. The CDR3 has 15 amino acids. Germline CDR1 is LNHDA and CDR2 is SQIVND (reference sequence). J lost 5 bases, V lost 5 bases, and 9 bases had no gene match.

V usage is TRBV27 and J usage is TRBJ2-2; 9 nucleotides align to TRBD2. J gave up 5 bases and V 2 bases, and 3 bases lay outside the gene matches. The CDR3 extends over 15 amino acids. Germline values: CDR1 MNHEY, CDR2 SMNVEV (reference sequence). CDR3 region: CASSLRLAGTGELFF. CDR3 DNA sequence: TGTGCCAGCAGTTTACGTCTAGCGGGAACCGGGGAGCTGTTTTTT.

The chain is built from TRBV6-5 and TRBJ2-2; D remains unclear. Looked up from germline, CDR1 is MNHEY and CDR2 is SVGAGI. This CDR3 is 13 amino acids long. V lost 0 bases and J lost 4, with 3 bases in between. The CDR3 sequence is CASSYSRTGELFF. The DNA for the CDR3 is TGTGCCAGCAGTTACTCGCGCACCGGGGAGCTGTTTTTT.

The chain links TRBV10-2 to TRBJ2-5; TRBD2 agrees at 9 bases. The CDR3 loop spans 16 amino acids. Germline values: CDR1 WSHSY, CDR2 SAAADI. The V and J ends lost 4 bases and 2 bases, in that order; junction bases with no gene match: 8. The CDR3 coding sequence is TGCGCCAGCAGTGGGGGCGGGGGGGTATATCAAGAGACCCAGTACTTC. Translated, it gives CASSGGGGVYQETQYF.

The V call is TRBV5-6, the J call TRBJ2-7; tentatively, D is TRBD2 (6 bases). Germline CDR1 SGHDT, CDR2 YYEEEE. V lost 2 bases to trimming and J lost 3 bases, with 12 bases between them. CDR3 length: 14 residues. CDR3 loop: CASSFSGVVYEQYF. The CDR3 DNA is TGTGCCAGCAGCTTTTCGGGGGTTGTCTACGAGCAGTACTTC.

The chain uses TRBV6-6 and TRBJ1-2; maybe TRBD1 (5 bases). With 6 bases removed from V and 0 bases from J, the gap between germline ends came to 17 bases. This CDR3 has 16 amino acids. Germline lookup yields CDR1 MNHNY and CDR2 SVGAGI (reference sequence). CDR3: CASRQTPSGANYGYTF. CDR3 DNA: TGTGCCAGCAGACAAACCCCATCGGGGGCTAACTATGGCTACACCTTC.